This T cell receptor beta chain derives from a study of OX40 agonist ivuxolimab in advanced cancers. About this clone: The antigen remains undetermined.

The CDR3 length is 19 residues. Germline CDR1 SGHTA, CDR2 FQGTGA. With V trimmed by 0 bases and J by 0 bases, 6 bases remained unmatched. Study-level findings and limits: Among expanded peripheral T cells, antigen specificity went undetermined.

Exclusion of a patient followed from autoimmune disease history or systemic immunosuppression. At baseline, cycle 4 day 1, and cycle 7 day 1, blood was sampled. Here immunoSEQ multiplex PCR was the method, and the copy in TCRdb shows in-frame clones only, minus some. The table has about 51,000 clones, 85% to 90% seen once. The receptor was isolated from an adult with an advanced solid tumor such as melanoma, head and neck, liver or kidney cancer. The gene calls are TRBV7-3 and TRBJ2-3, with TRBD2 identical over 13 bases. The input for sequencing was CD4+ or CD8+ T cells sorted from blood, taken in a trial of the OX40 agonist ivuxolimab. The chain's CDR3 is CASSLTGLAGVSSTDTQYF. CDR3 DNA sequence: TGTGCCAGCAGCTTAACCGGACTAGCGGGAGTCTCTAGCACAGATACGCAGTATTTT.